These T cell receptor beta chains were read from a single sample in a study of regulatory T cells in long-lasting Graves disease. Using its own MiXCR run on the multiplex PCR reads, TCRdb lists one record per CDR3 protein. This sample has a few hundred thousand distinct CDR3 sequences; 20% to 25% occur once, and the top ten carry about 6.6%. The sample was peripheral blood mononuclear cells (PBMCs), taken when the disease was refractory, from a patient treated with antithyroid drugs. These receptors were collected from a female donor with Graves disease. The CDR3 runs from the conserved cysteine through the conserved F or W. D genes are given only for firm matches. Rows may omit the clone size; those that give it use once, few, many or a size class.

v_gene: TRBV6-5; abundance: many; d_gene: .; j_gene: TRBJ2-7; CDR3aa: CASSYADSTYEQYF; CDR3nt: TGTGCCAGCAGTTACGCGGACAGTACCTACGAGCAGTACTTC
v_gene: TRBV29-1; abundance: few; d_gene: .; j_gene: TRBJ1-2; CDR3aa: CSVEDRRDLGSDYGYTF; CDR3nt: TGCAGCGTTGAAGATCGAAGGGACTTGGGGAGCGACTATGGCTACACCTTC
v_gene: TRBV6-1; abundance: many; d_gene: .; j_gene: TRBJ2-5; CDR3aa: CASTRDLTGETQYF; CDR3nt: TGTGCCAGCACCCGGGACCTTACGGGGGAGACCCAGTACTTC
v_gene: TRBV6-1; abundance: few; d_gene: TRBD2; j_gene: TRBJ2-2; CDR3aa: CASQPSGTNGGELFF; CDR3nt: TGTGCCAGCCAGCCTAGCGGGACAAACGGCGGGGAGCTGTTTTTT
v_gene: TRBV27; abundance: .; d_gene: .; j_gene: TRBJ2-2; CDR3aa: CASSPRAENTGELFF; CDR3nt: TGTGCCAGCAGCCCCAGGGCCGAGAACACCGGGGAGCTGTTTTTT
v_gene: TRBV20-1; abundance: .; d_gene: TRBD2; j_gene: TRBJ2-7; CDR3aa: CSVPGLVVEQYF; CDR3nt: TGCAGTGTCCCGGGACTAGTAGTCGAGCAGTACTTC
v_gene: TRBV7-2; abundance: many; d_gene: .; j_gene: TRBJ2-7; CDR3aa: CASSHPGSGLSGEQYF; CDR3nt: TGTGCCAGCAGCCACCCGGGCAGTGGTCTCTCGGGGGAGCAGTACTTC
v_gene: TRBV29-1; abundance: few; d_gene: .; j_gene: TRBJ1-2; CDR3aa: CSVEPGHRSPGYTF; CDR3nt: TGCAGCGTTGAGCCGGGACACCGGAGTCCTGGCTACACCTTC
v_gene: TRBV19; abundance: .; d_gene: .; j_gene: TRBJ1-6; CDR3aa: CASRDRYNSPLHF; CDR3nt: TGTGCCAGTAGGGACAGATATAATTCACCCCTCCACTTT
v_gene: TRBV6-2/TRBV6-3; abundance: many; d_gene: .; j_gene: TRBJ2-7; CDR3aa: CASSRTTPLYEQYF; CDR3nt: TGTGCCAGCAGTCGGACTACCCCGCTCTACGAGCAGTACTTC
v_gene: TRBV24-1; abundance: few; d_gene: TRBD1; j_gene: TRBJ2-2; CDR3aa: CATSGLGQLVDTGELFF; CDR3nt: TGTGCCACCAGTGGACTGGGACAGTTAGTCGACACCGGGGAGCTGTTTTTT
v_gene: TRBV25-1; abundance: .; d_gene: .; j_gene: TRBJ1-3; CDR3aa: CASSEYGSGNTIYF; CDR3nt: TGTGCCAGCAGTGAATATGGGTCTGGAAACACCATATATTTT
v_gene: TRBV6-9; abundance: few; d_gene: TRBD2; j_gene: TRBJ2-7; CDR3aa: CASSYGEGSYEQYF; CDR3nt: TGTGCCAGCAGTTACGGGGAGGGGTCCTACGAGCAGTACTTC
v_gene: TRBV7-8; abundance: many; d_gene: .; j_gene: TRBJ2-5; CDR3aa: CASSLGWASQETQYF; CDR3nt: TGTGCCAGCAGCTTAGGGTGGGCGTCGCAAGAGACCCAGTACTTC
v_gene: TRBV2; abundance: few; d_gene: .; j_gene: TRBJ2-7; CDR3aa: CASLGPSSMYF; CDR3nt: TGTGCCAGCCTCGGGCCCTCGTCCATGTACTTC
v_gene: TRBV6-1; abundance: many; d_gene: .; j_gene: TRBJ2-5; CDR3aa: CASSPSYLRGETQYF; CDR3nt: TGTGCCAGCAGTCCGTCGTATCTCAGGGGAGAGACCCAGTACTTC
v_gene: TRBV20-1; abundance: many; d_gene: .; j_gene: TRBJ1-2; CDR3aa: CSARDWGPVNYGYTF; CDR3nt: TGCAGTGCTAGAGATTGGGGTCCAGTCAACTATGGCTACACCTTC
v_gene: TRBV11-2; abundance: many; d_gene: .; j_gene: TRBJ1-5; CDR3aa: CASSVSLFQPQHF; CDR3nt: TGTGCCAGCAGCGTATCTTTGTTTCAGCCCCAGCATTTT
v_gene: TRBV12-3/TRBV12-4; abundance: many; d_gene: TRBD1; j_gene: TRBJ1-5; CDR3aa: CASSPRTGGVYQPQHF; CDR3nt: TGTGCCAGCAGTCCGCGGACAGGGGGCGTTTATCAGCCCCAGCATTTT
v_gene: TRBV7-9; abundance: .; d_gene: TRBD1; j_gene: TRBJ1-3; CDR3aa: CASSQGDTIYF; CDR3nt: TGTGCCAGCAGCCAGGGGGACACCATATATTTT
v_gene: TRBV19; abundance: few; d_gene: .; j_gene: TRBJ1-2; CDR3aa: CASSTIGGQALYGYTF; CDR3nt: TGTGCCAGTAGTACCATCGGGGGGCAGGCCCTCTATGGCTACACCTTC
v_gene: TRBV2; abundance: many; d_gene: .; j_gene: TRBJ2-2; CDR3aa: CASSLQGEQNTGELFF; CDR3nt: TGTGCCAGCAGTTTACAGGGAGAACAAAACACCGGGGAGCTGTTTTTT
v_gene: TRBV28; abundance: .; d_gene: .; j_gene: TRBJ2-5; CDR3aa: CASSPTGFQETQYF; CDR3nt: TGTGCCAGCAGCCCGACAGGTTTCCAAGAGACCCAGTACTTC
v_gene: TRBV7-9; abundance: many; d_gene: .; j_gene: TRBJ1-1; CDR3aa: CASSVGSF; CDR3nt: TGTGCCAGCAGCGTAGGTTCATTT
v_gene: TRBV9; abundance: .; d_gene: .; j_gene: TRBJ1-1; CDR3aa: CASSPKGHLNTEAFF; CDR3nt: TGTGCCAGCAGCCCAAAAGGACACCTGAACACTGAAGCTTTCTTT
v_gene: TRBV4-1; abundance: .; d_gene: .; j_gene: TRBJ1-5; CDR3aa: CASSDFRSNQPQHF; CDR3nt: TGCGCCAGCAGCGACTTTAGGAGCAATCAGCCCCAGCATTTT
v_gene: TRBV7-2; abundance: .; d_gene: TRBD2; j_gene: TRBJ2-7; CDR3aa: CASRLTKRREDPYEQYF; CDR3nt: TGTGCCAGCAGGCTCACCAAGAGGCGGGAGGACCCCTACGAGCAGTACTTC
v_gene: TRBV20-1; abundance: .; d_gene: TRBD1; j_gene: TRBJ1-1; CDR3aa: CSARGSFATGRTEAFF; CDR3nt: TGCAGTGCTAGAGGGTCTTTTGCGACAGGGAGGACTGAAGCTTTCTTT
v_gene: TRBV28; abundance: many; d_gene: .; j_gene: TRBJ1-2; CDR3aa: CASSLQTDTLNYGYTF; CDR3nt: TGTGCCAGCAGTTTACAGACAGACACCTTGAACTATGGCTACACCTTC
v_gene: TRBV11-2; abundance: many; d_gene: .; j_gene: TRBJ1-6; CDR3aa: CASSLANSPLHF; CDR3nt: TGTGCCAGCAGCTTAGCGAATTCACCCCTCCACTTT
v_gene: TRBV2; abundance: many; d_gene: .; j_gene: TRBJ1-5; CDR3aa: CASSEGGQYNQPQHF; CDR3nt: TGTGCCAGCAGTGAAGGGGGGCAGTACAATCAGCCCCAGCATTTT
v_gene: TRBV29-1; abundance: .; d_gene: TRBD1; j_gene: TRBJ2-7; CDR3aa: CSVATGVRGGYEQYF; CDR3nt: TGCAGCGTTGCAACAGGGGTAAGAGGCGGGTACGAGCAGTACTTC
v_gene: TRBV6-2/TRBV6-3; abundance: many; d_gene: .; j_gene: TRBJ1-4; CDR3aa: CASSWRAEKLFF; CDR3nt: TGTGCCAGCAGTTGGCGGGCTGAAAAACTGTTTTTT
v_gene: TRBV7-8; abundance: few; d_gene: .; j_gene: TRBJ1-4; CDR3aa: CASSFGRGETNEKLFF; CDR3nt: TGTGCCAGCAGCTTTGGACGCGGGGAAACTAATGAAAAACTGTTTTTT
v_gene: TRBV27; abundance: few; d_gene: TRBD1; j_gene: TRBJ2-7; CDR3aa: CASSPDRGLGEQYF; CDR3nt: TGTGCCAGCAGTCCCGACAGGGGGCTGGGCGAGCAGTACTTC
v_gene: TRBV5-1; abundance: many; d_gene: TRBD1; j_gene: TRBJ1-1; CDR3aa: CASSYPKGAGTEAFF; CDR3nt: TGCGCCAGCAGCTACCCAAAGGGGGCGGGAACTGAAGCTTTCTTT
v_gene: TRBV7-2; abundance: few; d_gene: .; j_gene: TRBJ1-3; CDR3aa: CASSSTGSGNTIYF; CDR3nt: TGTGCCAGCAGCTCGACAGGCTCTGGAAACACCATATATTTT
v_gene: TRBV12-3/TRBV12-4; abundance: many; d_gene: TRBD2; j_gene: TRBJ2-5; CDR3aa: CASSLQVGLAGGQETQYF; CDR3nt: TGTGCCAGCAGCCTCCAAGTCGGACTAGCGGGAGGGCAAGAGACCCAGTACTTC
v_gene: TRBV29-1; abundance: .; d_gene: .; j_gene: TRBJ2-7; CDR3aa: CSVVAGAAYEQYF; CDR3nt: TGCAGCGTTGTGGCTGGGGCAGCCTACGAGCAGTACTTC
v_gene: TRBV6-1; abundance: .; d_gene: .; j_gene: TRBJ2-4; CDR3aa: CASGRQLRDIQYF; CDR3nt: TGTGCCAGCGGGCGCCAACTAAGGGACATTCAGTACTTC
v_gene: TRBV20-1; abundance: many; d_gene: .; j_gene: TRBJ2-5; CDR3aa: CSARESGREETQYF; CDR3nt: TGCAGTGCTAGAGAGTCTGGCAGGGAAGAGACCCAGTACTTC
v_gene: TRBV6-5; abundance: few; d_gene: .; j_gene: TRBJ2-1; CDR3aa: CASSYVAAGNEQFF; CDR3nt: TGTGCCAGCAGTTACGTAGCGGCTGGTAATGAGCAGTTCTTC
v_gene: TRBV28; abundance: many; d_gene: .; j_gene: TRBJ1-2; CDR3aa: CASRWWTDYGYTF; CDR3nt: TGTGCCAGCAGATGGTGGACGGACTATGGCTACACCTTC
v_gene: TRBV28; abundance: .; d_gene: TRBD1; j_gene: TRBJ2-3; CDR3aa: CASSLTFGTGVSDTQYF; CDR3nt: TGTGCCAGCAGTTTAACCTTTGGGACAGGGGTTTCAGATACGCAGTATTTT
v_gene: TRBV28; abundance: many; d_gene: TRBD2; j_gene: TRBJ2-7; CDR3aa: CASSEVLAGSYEQYF; CDR3nt: TGTGCCAGCAGTGAGGTGCTAGCGGGGTCCTACGAGCAGTACTTC
v_gene: TRBV12-3/TRBV12-4; abundance: many; d_gene: TRBD2; j_gene: TRBJ2-1; CDR3aa: CASSPQREAYNEQFF; CDR3nt: TGTGCCAGCAGTCCACAGCGGGAGGCCTACAATGAGCAGTTCTTC
v_gene: TRBV16; abundance: few; d_gene: .; j_gene: TRBJ1-5; CDR3aa: CASSQSGRNNQPQHF; CDR3nt: TGTGCCAGCAGCCAATCGGGCAGGAACAATCAGCCCCAGCATTTT
v_gene: TRBV10-3; abundance: few; d_gene: .; j_gene: TRBJ2-7; CDR3aa: CATRDGSSYEQYF; CDR3nt: TGTGCCACCCGAGACGGGAGCTCCTACGAGCAGTACTTC
v_gene: TRBV7-6; abundance: .; d_gene: .; j_gene: TRBJ2-5; CDR3aa: CASSLVPTEKETQYF; CDR3nt: TGTGCCAGCAGCTTAGTTCCCACGGAGAAAGAGACCCAGTACTTC
v_gene: TRBV4-2; abundance: many; d_gene: TRBD2; j_gene: TRBJ2-5; CDR3aa: CASSQGTSGETQYF; CDR3nt: TGTGCCAGCAGCCAGGGGACTAGCGGAGAGACCCAGTACTTC
v_gene: TRBV19; abundance: many; d_gene: .; j_gene: TRBJ1-4; CDR3aa: CASSTSVATNEKLFF; CDR3nt: TGTGCCAGTAGTACCTCAGTTGCAACTAATGAAAAACTGTTTTTT
v_gene: TRBV7-8; abundance: many; d_gene: .; j_gene: TRBJ2-7; CDR3aa: CASSFRDTSYEQYF; CDR3nt: TGTGCCAGCAGCTTCCGGGACACTTCCTACGAGCAGTACTTC
v_gene: TRBV29-1; abundance: many; d_gene: .; j_gene: TRBJ2-5; CDR3aa: CSVEDGTQETQYF; CDR3nt: TGCAGCGTTGAAGATGGTACCCAAGAGACCCAGTACTTC
v_gene: TRBV29-1; abundance: .; d_gene: .; j_gene: TRBJ1-1; CDR3aa: CSVDRVETKNTEAFF; CDR3nt: TGCAGCGTTGACCGTGTAGAGACTAAAAACACTGAAGCTTTCTTT
v_gene: TRBV20-1; abundance: many; d_gene: .; j_gene: TRBJ1-5; CDR3aa: CSARDPSLRPQHF; CDR3nt: TGCAGTGCACGGGACCCCTCACTCCGGCCCCAGCATTTT